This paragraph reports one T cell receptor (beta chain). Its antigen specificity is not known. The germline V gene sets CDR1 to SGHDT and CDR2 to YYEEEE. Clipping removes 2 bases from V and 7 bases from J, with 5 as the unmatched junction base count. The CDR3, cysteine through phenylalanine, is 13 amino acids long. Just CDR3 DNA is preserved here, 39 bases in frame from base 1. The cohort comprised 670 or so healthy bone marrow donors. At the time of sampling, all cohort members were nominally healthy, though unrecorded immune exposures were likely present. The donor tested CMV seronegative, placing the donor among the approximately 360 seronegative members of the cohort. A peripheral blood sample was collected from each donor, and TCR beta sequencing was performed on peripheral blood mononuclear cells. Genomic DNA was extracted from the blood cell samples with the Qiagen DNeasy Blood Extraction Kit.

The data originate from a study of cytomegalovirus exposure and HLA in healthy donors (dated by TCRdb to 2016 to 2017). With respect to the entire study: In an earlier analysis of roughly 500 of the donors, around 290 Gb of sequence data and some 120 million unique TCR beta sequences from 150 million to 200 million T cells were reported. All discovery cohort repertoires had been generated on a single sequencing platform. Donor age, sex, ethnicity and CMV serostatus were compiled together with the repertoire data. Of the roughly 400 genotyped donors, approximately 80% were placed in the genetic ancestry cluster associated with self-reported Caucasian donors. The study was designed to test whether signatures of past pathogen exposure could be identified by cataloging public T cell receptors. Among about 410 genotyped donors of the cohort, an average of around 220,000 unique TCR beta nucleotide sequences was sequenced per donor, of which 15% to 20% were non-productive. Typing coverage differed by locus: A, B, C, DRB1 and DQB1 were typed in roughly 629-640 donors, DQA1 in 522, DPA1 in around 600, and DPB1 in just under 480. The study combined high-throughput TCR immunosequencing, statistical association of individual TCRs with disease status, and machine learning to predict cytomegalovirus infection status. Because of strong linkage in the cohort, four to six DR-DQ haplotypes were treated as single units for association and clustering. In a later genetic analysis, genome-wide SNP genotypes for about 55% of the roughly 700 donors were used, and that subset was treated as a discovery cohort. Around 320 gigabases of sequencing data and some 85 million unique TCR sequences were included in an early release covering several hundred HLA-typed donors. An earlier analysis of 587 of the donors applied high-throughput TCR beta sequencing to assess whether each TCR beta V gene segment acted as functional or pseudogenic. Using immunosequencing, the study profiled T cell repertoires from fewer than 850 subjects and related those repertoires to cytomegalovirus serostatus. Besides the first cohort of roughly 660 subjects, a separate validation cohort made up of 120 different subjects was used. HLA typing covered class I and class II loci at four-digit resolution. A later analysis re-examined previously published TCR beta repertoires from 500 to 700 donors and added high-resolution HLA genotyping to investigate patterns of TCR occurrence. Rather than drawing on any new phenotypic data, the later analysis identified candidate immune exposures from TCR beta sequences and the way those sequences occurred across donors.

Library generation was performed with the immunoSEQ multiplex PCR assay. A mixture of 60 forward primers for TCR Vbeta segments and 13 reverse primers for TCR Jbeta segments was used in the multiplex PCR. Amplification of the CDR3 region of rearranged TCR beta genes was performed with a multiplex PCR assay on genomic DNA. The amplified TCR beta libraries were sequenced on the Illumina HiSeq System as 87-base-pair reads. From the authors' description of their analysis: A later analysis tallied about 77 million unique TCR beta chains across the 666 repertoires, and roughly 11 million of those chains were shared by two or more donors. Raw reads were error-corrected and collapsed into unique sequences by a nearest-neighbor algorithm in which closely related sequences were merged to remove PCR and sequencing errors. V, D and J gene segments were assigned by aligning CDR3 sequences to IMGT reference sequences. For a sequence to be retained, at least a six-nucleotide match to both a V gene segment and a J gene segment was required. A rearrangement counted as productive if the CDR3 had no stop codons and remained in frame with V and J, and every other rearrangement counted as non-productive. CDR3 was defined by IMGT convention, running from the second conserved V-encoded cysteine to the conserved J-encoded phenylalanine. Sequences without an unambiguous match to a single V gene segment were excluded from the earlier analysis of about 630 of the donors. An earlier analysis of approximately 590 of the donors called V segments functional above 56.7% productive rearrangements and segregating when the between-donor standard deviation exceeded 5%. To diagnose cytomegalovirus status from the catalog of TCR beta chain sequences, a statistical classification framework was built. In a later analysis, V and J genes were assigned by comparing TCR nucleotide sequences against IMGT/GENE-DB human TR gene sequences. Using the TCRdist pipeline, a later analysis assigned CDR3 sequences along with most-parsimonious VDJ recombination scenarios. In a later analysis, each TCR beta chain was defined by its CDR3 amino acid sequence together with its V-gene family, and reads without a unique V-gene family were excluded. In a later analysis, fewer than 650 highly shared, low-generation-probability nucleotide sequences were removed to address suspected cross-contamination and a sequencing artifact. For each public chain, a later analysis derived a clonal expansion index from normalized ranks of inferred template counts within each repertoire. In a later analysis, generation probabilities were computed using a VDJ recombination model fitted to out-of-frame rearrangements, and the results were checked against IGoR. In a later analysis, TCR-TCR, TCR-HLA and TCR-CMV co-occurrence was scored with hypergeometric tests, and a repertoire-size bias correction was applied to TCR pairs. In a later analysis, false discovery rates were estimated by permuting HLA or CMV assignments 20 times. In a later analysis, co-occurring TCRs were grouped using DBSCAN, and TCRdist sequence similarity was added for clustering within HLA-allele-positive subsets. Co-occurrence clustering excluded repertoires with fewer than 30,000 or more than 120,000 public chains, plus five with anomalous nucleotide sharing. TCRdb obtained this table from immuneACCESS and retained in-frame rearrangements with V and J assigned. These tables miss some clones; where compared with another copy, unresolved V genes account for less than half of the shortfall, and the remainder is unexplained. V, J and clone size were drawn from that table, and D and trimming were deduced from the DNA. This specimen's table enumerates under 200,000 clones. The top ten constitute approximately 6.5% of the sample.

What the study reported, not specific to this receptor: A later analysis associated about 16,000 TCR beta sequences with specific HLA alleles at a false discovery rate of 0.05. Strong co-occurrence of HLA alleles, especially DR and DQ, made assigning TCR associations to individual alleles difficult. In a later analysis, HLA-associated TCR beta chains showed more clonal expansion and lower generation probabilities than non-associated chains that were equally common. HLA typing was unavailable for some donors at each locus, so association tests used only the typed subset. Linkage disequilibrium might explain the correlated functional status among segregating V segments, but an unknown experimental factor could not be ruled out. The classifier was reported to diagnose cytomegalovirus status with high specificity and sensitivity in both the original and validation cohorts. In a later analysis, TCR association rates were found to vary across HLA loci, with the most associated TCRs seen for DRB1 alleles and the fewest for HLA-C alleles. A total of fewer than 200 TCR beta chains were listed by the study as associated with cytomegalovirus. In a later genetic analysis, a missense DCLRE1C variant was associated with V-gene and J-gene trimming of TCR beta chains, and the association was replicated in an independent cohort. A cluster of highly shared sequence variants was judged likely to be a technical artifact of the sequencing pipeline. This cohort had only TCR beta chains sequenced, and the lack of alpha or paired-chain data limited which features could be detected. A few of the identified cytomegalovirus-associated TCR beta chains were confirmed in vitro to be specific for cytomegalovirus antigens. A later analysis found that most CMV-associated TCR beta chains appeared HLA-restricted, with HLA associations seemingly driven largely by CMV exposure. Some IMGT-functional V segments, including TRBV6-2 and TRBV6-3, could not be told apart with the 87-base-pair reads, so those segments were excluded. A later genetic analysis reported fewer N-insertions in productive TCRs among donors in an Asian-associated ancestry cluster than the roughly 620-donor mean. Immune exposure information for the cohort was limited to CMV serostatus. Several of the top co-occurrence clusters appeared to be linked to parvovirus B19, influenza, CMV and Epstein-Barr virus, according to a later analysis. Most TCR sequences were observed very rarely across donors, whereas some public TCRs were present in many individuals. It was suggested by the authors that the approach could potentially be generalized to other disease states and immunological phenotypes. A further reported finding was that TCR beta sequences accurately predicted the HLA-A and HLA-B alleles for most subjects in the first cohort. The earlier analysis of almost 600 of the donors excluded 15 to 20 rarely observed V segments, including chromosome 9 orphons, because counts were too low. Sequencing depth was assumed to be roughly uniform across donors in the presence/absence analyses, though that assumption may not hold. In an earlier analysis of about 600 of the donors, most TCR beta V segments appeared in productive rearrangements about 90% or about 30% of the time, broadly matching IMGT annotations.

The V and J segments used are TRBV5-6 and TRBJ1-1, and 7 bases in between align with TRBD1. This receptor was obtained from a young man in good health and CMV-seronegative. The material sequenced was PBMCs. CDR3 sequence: CASSLGTVLEAFF. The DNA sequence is TGTGCCAGCAGCTTAGGGACAGTTCTTGAAGCTTTCTTT.